These T cell receptor beta chains were read from a single sample in a study of cytomegalovirus exposure and HLA in healthy donors. This table comes from immunoSEQ multiplex PCR, and its TCRdb copy is limited to in-frame clones, with some not included. Of about 160,000 clones detected, 68% appear once; the ten largest clones hold less than 1.5%. Sequencing was carried out using PBMCs. These receptors originate from a man in his fifties in good health and CMV-seronegative. CDR3s include the opening cysteine and the closing phenylalanine or tryptophan. Each record gives: D gene, V gene, J gene, clone size, CDR3 protein, CDR3 DNA. The D gene is left open where the match is weak. Only part of the rows carry a size: once, few, many, or a class if the clone is expanded.

D: TRBD2
V: TRBV11-2
J: TRBJ2-2
size: NA
CDR3: CATVGASGGLNTGELFF
DNA: TGTGCCACCGTCGGGGCTAGCGGGGGCCTTAACACCGGGGAGCTGTTTTTT

D: NA
V: TRBV18
J: TRBJ1-2
size: NA
CDR3: CASSQGDGYTF
DNA: TGTGCCAGCTCACAAGGGGATGGCTACACCTTC

D: TRBD1
V: TRBV7-9
J: TRBJ1-2
size: NA
CDR3: CSSSQTGFYGYTF
DNA: TGTTCCAGCAGCCAGACAGGGTTCTATGGCTACACCTTC

D: TRBD1
V: TRBV28
J: TRBJ2-5
size: NA
CDR3: CASWGTGRWEQYF
DNA: TGTGCCAGCTGGGGGACAGGGAGATGGGAGCAGTACTTC

D: TRBD1
V: TRBV7-9
J: TRBJ1-2
size: NA
CDR3: CASSFPLGQGYGYTF
DNA: TGTGCCAGCAGCTTCCCCCTGGGACAGGGCTATGGCTACACCTTC

D: TRBD2
V: TRBV2
J: TRBJ2-5
size: few
CDR3: CASSLGRGTSGAQYF
DNA: TGTGCCAGCAGCCTGGGTCGGGGGACTAGCGGGGCCCAGTACTTC

D: NA
V: TRBV7-2
J: TRBJ1-2
size: once
CDR3: CASSLHTIGYGYTF
DNA: TGTGCCAGCAGCTTGCATACGATCGGCTATGGCTACACCTTC

D: TRBD1
V: TRBV2
J: TRBJ2-7
size: NA
CDR3: CASVAGQGAYEQYF
DNA: TGTGCCAGCGTGGCGGGACAGGGGGCCTACGAGCAGTACTTC

D: TRBD1
V: TRBV29-1
J: TRBJ1-5
size: NA
CDR3: CSVGQEHQPQHF
DNA: TGCAGCGTGGGACAGGAGCATCAGCCCCAGCATTTT

D: NA
V: TRBV19
J: TRBJ1-2
size: NA
CDR3: CASSRSGGARYGYTF
DNA: TGTGCCAGTAGTAGAAGTGGAGGGGCGCGCTATGGCTACACCTTC

D: TRBD1
V: TRBV6-5
J: TRBJ1-5
size: NA
CDR3: CASSYSTGFQPQHF
DNA: TGTGCCAGCAGTTACTCGACAGGGTTCCAGCCCCAGCATTTT

D: NA
V: TRBV10-2
J: TRBJ1-2
size: NA
CDR3: CASSEGQGYGYTF
DNA: TGCGCCAGCAGTGAAGGGCAGGGGTATGGCTACACCTTC

D: TRBD1
V: TRBV6-4
J: TRBJ1-2
size: NA
CDR3: CASSDSDRGGYGYTF
DNA: TGTGCCAGCAGTGACTCTGACAGGGGAGGCTATGGCTACACCTTC

D: NA
V: TRBV7-6
J: TRBJ1-2
size: NA
CDR3: CASSPISSPNYGYTF
DNA: TGTGCCAGCAGCCCCATTTCCAGTCCTAACTATGGCTACACCTTC

D: TRBD1
V: TRBV5-6
J: TRBJ1-5
size: NA
CDR3: CASSASIDRVNQPQHF
DNA: TGTGCCAGCAGCGCCTCGATCGACAGGGTCAATCAGCCCCAGCATTTT

D: TRBD2
V: TRBV5-4
J: TRBJ2-3
size: NA
CDR3: CASSLGGTSGGDTQYF
DNA: TGTGCCAGCAGCTTGGGGGGGACTAGCGGGGGAGATACGCAGTATTTT

D: TRBD2
V: TRBV4-2
J: TRBJ2-7
size: NA
CDR3: CASSQGASGGEYEQYF
DNA: TGTGCCAGCAGCCAAGGGGCTAGCGGGGGGGAGTACGAGCAGTACTTC

D: NA
V: TRBV7-9
J: TRBJ1-4
size: NA
CDR3: CAGSLDVQEHNEKLFF
DNA: TGTGCCGGCAGCTTAGACGTCCAGGAACATAATGAAAAACTGTTTTTT

D: NA
V: TRBV13
J: TRBJ2-2
size: few
CDR3: CASSSIATGELFF
DNA: TGTGCCAGCAGCTCCATAGCCACCGGGGAGCTGTTTTTT

D: TRBD1
V: TRBV5-5
J: TRBJ1-2
size: NA
CDR3: CASSWTGKNYGYTF
DNA: TGTGCCAGCAGCTGGACAGGGAAGAACTATGGCTACACCTTC

D: TRBD2
V: TRBV7-2
J: TRBJ2-5
size: NA
CDR3: CASSLWVAGGQETQYF
DNA: TGTGCCAGCAGCCTGTGGGTAGCGGGGGGGCAAGAGACCCAGTACTTC

D: TRBD1
V: TRBV7-8
J: TRBJ2-7
size: NA
CDR3: CASSPTGTGGNYEQYF
DNA: TGTGCCAGCAGCCCAACCGGGACAGGGGGCAACTACGAGCAGTACTTC

D: TRBD2
V: TRBV7-9
J: TRBJ2-1
size: NA
CDR3: CASSLVLTSGGTYNEQFF
DNA: TGTGCCAGCAGCTTAGTTTTGACTAGCGGGGGCACCTACAATGAGCAGTTCTTC

D: NA
V: TRBV15
J: TRBJ2-7
size: few
CDR3: CATAGTLSYEQYF
DNA: TGTGCCACCGCCGGGACTTTGTCCTACGAGCAGTACTTC

D: NA
V: TRBV6-5
J: TRBJ1-6
size: NA
CDR3: CASSYSNIRGNSPLHF
DNA: TGTGCCAGCAGTTACTCGAATATACGGGGGAATTCACCCCTCCACTTT

D: NA
V: TRBV7-2
J: TRBJ1-5
size: NA
CDR3: CASSLIRGNQPQHF
DNA: TGTGCCAGCAGCTTAATCCGGGGAAATCAGCCCCAGCATTTT

D: NA
V: TRBV6-5
J: TRBJ2-7
size: few
CDR3: CASRKDREVIYEQYF
DNA: TGTGCCAGCAGAAAAGACAGGGAGGTTATCTACGAGCAGTACTTC

D: NA
V: TRBV18
J: TRBJ2-1
size: NA
CDR3: CASSHTTGINEQFF
DNA: TGTGCCAGCTCCCATACTACAGGGATAAATGAGCAGTTCTTC

D: NA
V: TRBV7-2
J: TRBJ1-1
size: once
CDR3: CASSSFRDTEAFF
DNA: TGTGCCAGCAGCTCTTTCAGGGACACTGAAGCTTTCTTT

D: TRBD1
V: TRBV4-2
J: TRBJ2-1
size: few
CDR3: CASSQSGQGGFSNEQFF
DNA: TGTGCCAGCAGCCAATCGGGACAGGGGGGATTCAGCAATGAGCAGTTCTTC

D: TRBD1
V: TRBV2
J: TRBJ2-7
size: NA
CDR3: CASSSGQGHIYEQYF
DNA: TGTGCCAGCAGCTCGGGACAGGGCCATATCTACGAGCAGTACTTC

D: TRBD1
V: TRBV10-3
J: TRBJ1-1
size: NA
CDR3: CAISGTGMSTEAFF
DNA: TGTGCCATCAGTGGGACAGGGATGAGCACTGAAGCTTTCTTT

D: TRBD1
V: TRBV9
J: TRBJ2-7
size: NA
CDR3: CASSVAGQGGEQYF
DNA: TGTGCCAGCAGCGTAGCGGGACAGGGCGGCGAGCAGTACTTC

D: NA
V: TRBV4-2
J: TRBJ2-1
size: NA
CDR3: CASSQGRERVNEQFF
DNA: TGTGCCAGCAGCCAAGGCCGGGAGCGGGTAAATGAGCAGTTCTTC

D: TRBD2
V: TRBV10-1
J: TRBJ2-3
size: NA
CDR3: CASSEPRGVGRDTQYF
DNA: TGCGCCAGCAGTGAGCCCCGGGGGGTGGGTCGAGATACGCAGTATTTT

D: TRBD1
V: TRBV19
J: TRBJ2-2
size: few
CDR3: CASTRQGTNTGELFF
DNA: TGTGCCAGTACAAGACAGGGGACGAACACCGGGGAGCTGTTTTTT

D: NA
V: TRBV7-2
J: TRBJ2-2
size: few
CDR3: CASSLWTANTGELFF
DNA: TGTGCCAGCAGCTTGTGGACAGCAAACACCGGGGAGCTGTTTTTT

D: TRBD2
V: TRBV14
J: TRBJ2-7
size: NA
CDR3: CASSLGTSRSYEQYF
DNA: TGTGCCAGCAGCCTTGGGACTAGCAGGTCCTACGAGCAGTACTTC

D: NA
V: TRBV10-1
J: TRBJ2-3
size: once
CDR3: CASRSQGQGAVEDTQYF
DNA: TGCGCCAGCAGGTCTCAGGGCCAAGGGGCTGTCGAAGATACGCAGTATTTT

D: TRBD2
V: TRBV5-1
J: TRBJ2-5
size: NA
CDR3: CASSRSGGETQYF
DNA: TGCGCCAGCAGCCGTAGCGGGGGAGAGACCCAGTACTTC

D: NA
V: TRBV4-2
J: TRBJ2-1
size: once
CDR3: CASSQALNSYNEQFF
DNA: TGTGCCAGCAGCCAAGCACTAAACTCCTACAATGAGCAGTTCTTC

D: TRBD1
V: TRBV11-2
J: TRBJ1-2
size: NA
CDR3: CASSSGRQGRGYTF
DNA: TGTGCCAGCAGCTCCGGGAGACAGGGACGAGGCTACACCTTC

D: NA
V: TRBV29-1
J: TRBJ2-7
size: NA
CDR3: CSAAGTPQTLAEQYF
DNA: TGCAGCGCAGCCGGGACACCACAAACCCTTGCCGAGCAGTACTTC

D: TRBD2
V: TRBV5-1
J: TRBJ2-1
size: NA
CDR3: CASSLIPSGNNEQFF
DNA: TGCGCCAGCAGCTTGATCCCTAGCGGAAACAATGAGCAGTTCTTC

D: TRBD1
V: TRBV2
J: TRBJ1-6
size: NA
CDR3: CASSPGTGGRNSPLHF
DNA: TGTGCCAGCAGCCCCGGGACAGGGGGAAGAAATTCACCCCTCCACTTT

D: TRBD1
V: TRBV6-5
J: TRBJ1-2
size: NA
CDR3: CASSYDRGAYGYTF
DNA: TGTGCCAGCAGTTACGACAGGGGGGCCTATGGCTACACCTTC

D: NA
V: TRBV7-2
J: TRBJ1-4
size: NA
CDR3: CASSFWVGQALFF
DNA: TGTGCCAGCAGCTTTTGGGTGGGGCAGGCGCTGTTTTTT

D: TRBD1
V: TRBV5-1
J: TRBJ2-3
size: NA
CDR3: CASSTQGAEDTQYF
DNA: TGCGCCAGCAGCACACAGGGGGCGGAAGATACGCAGTATTTT

D: TRBD1
V: TRBV6-1
J: TRBJ1-1
size: NA
CDR3: CASKGTGLGTEAFF
DNA: TGTGCCAGCAAAGGGACAGGGTTGGGAACTGAAGCTTTCTTT

D: NA
V: TRBV4-1
J: TRBJ1-1
size: NA
CDR3: CAGSQGQNTEAFF
DNA: TGCGCCGGCAGCCAAGGACAGAACACTGAAGCTTTCTTT

D: TRBD2
V: TRBV28
J: TRBJ2-7
size: NA
CDR3: CASRSGGLSSYEQYF
DNA: TGTGCCAGCAGGAGCGGGGGGCTCAGCTCCTACGAGCAGTACTTC

D: TRBD1
V: TRBV9
J: TRBJ2-3
size: NA
CDR3: CASSVDPRQGQGLDTQYF
DNA: TGTGCCAGCAGCGTAGACCCTCGACAGGGTCAGGGCTTAGATACGCAGTATTTT

D: TRBD1
V: TRBV7-6
J: TRBJ2-2
size: few
CDR3: CASSFGRGQGANTGELFF
DNA: TGTGCCAGCAGCTTCGGGCGCGGGCAGGGGGCGAACACCGGGGAGCTGTTTTTT

D: TRBD1
V: TRBV5-1
J: TRBJ2-5
size: NA
CDR3: CASSGGQGETQYF
DNA: TGCGCCAGCAGCGGGGGACAGGGGGAGACCCAGTACTTC